The next 7 T cell receptor beta chains were all read from a single sample in a study of cytomegalovirus exposure and HLA in healthy donors. PCR primers comprised 60 Vbeta and 13 Jbeta primers. This table comes from immunoSEQ multiplex PCR, and its TCRdb copy is limited to in-frame clones, with some not included. The sample shows 100,000 or so clones, 75% of them seen only once. Sequencing input: PBMCs. The receptors come from a man in his forties or fifties in good health and CMV-seronegative.

The chain employs TRBV27 and TRBJ2-7; 7 positions agree with TRBD2. This CDR3 is built from 14 residues. CDR1 MNHEY and CDR2 SMNVEV come from the germline V gene (reference sequence). V trimming: 4 bases; J trimming: 2 bases; junction bases outside the gene matches: 5. The CDR3 spells CASSSMGGAYEQYF. The CDR3 nucleotides are TGTGCCAGCAGTTCCATGGGGGGGGCCTACGAGCAGTACTTC.

This clone was observed a handful of times. The rearrangement uses TRBV5-1 and TRBJ1-2; no definite D call. The CDR3 runs to 14 residues. Germline values: CDR1 SGHRS, CDR2 YFSETQ. Trimming took off 5 bases at V and 1 base at J, with 12 bases between the two ends. This chain's CDR3 is CASSSREGNYGYTF. As DNA, the CDR3 is TGCGCCAGCAGTTCGAGGGAGGGTAACTATGGCTACACCTTC. Based on the CDR3 plus reference TRBV5-1 and TRBJ1-2, the full variable domain is KAGVTQTPRYLIKTRGQQVTLSCSPISGHRSVSWYQQTPGQGLQFLFEYFSETQRNKGNFPGRFSGRQFSNSRSEMNVSTLELGDSALYLCASSSREGNYGYTFGSGTRLTVV.

This clone was observed a single time. J is TRBJ2-3 and V is TRBV28; no clear D. The CDR3 runs to 11 residues. With 6 bases removed from V and 9 bases from J, the gap between germline ends came to 10 bases. Germline CDR1 reads MDHEN; CDR2 reads SYDVKM. Here the CDR3 reads CASSNSRTQYF. In DNA, the CDR3 is TGTGCCAGCAGCAACTCGCGGACGCAGTATTTT.

The chain employs TRBV5-1 and TRBJ1-2; perhaps TRBD1 as D (6 bases). Germline values: CDR1 SGHRS, CDR2 YFSETQ. The CDR3 is 14 residues long. Trimming shortened V by 4 bases and J by 4 bases, and 14 bases separated the two germline ends. This chain's CDR3 is CASSGSQGTYGYTF. The CDR3 nucleotides read TGCGCCAGCAGCGGATCACAGGGTACCTATGGCTACACCTTC.

This clone was observed once. The gene calls are TRBV18 and TRBJ1-1, with D possibly matching TRBD1 (5 bases). CDR1 and CDR2 from the germline V gene are KGHSH and LQKENI. Trimming removed 6 bases from V and 0 bases from J, with 14 bases in between. This CDR3 contains 15 residues. The CDR3 DNA reads TGTGCCAGCTCGCCCCGGGAGGGGATGAACACTGAAGCTTTCTTT. Amino acids: CASSPREGMNTEAFF.

V and J are TRBV14 and TRBJ2-6; possibly TRBD1 for D (6 bases). Germline-derived CDR1 and CDR2 are SGHDN and FVKESK. The CDR3 covers 15 residues. V was pared by 5 bases and J by 0 bases, with 8 bases between. The CDR3 reads CASSGQFSGANVLTF. Here the CDR3 DNA reads TGTGCCAGCAGCGGACAGTTCTCTGGGGCCAACGTCCTGACTTTC.

This chain connects TRBV10-3 to TRBJ2-2; 10 bases agree with TRBD2. This CDR3 contains 14 residues. Germline loops: CDR1 ENHRY, CDR2 SYGVKD. V shed 3 bases and J 5 bases; nucleotides not matched to a gene: 0. The CDR3 sequence: CAISELAGTGELFF. The CDR3, as DNA: TGTGCCATCAGTGAACTAGCGGGGACCGGGGAGCTGTTTTTT.